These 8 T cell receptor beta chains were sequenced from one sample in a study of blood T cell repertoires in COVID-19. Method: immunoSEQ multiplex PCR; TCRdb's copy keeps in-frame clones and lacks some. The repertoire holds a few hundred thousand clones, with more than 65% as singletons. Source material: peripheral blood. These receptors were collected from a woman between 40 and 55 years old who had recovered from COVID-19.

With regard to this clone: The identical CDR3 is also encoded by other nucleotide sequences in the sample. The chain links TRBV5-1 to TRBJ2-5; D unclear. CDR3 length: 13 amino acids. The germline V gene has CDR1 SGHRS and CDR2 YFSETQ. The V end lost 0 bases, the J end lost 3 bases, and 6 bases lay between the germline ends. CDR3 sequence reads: CASSLVAEETQYF. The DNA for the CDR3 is TGCGCCAGCAGCTTGGTGGCCGAAGAGACCCAGTACTTC.

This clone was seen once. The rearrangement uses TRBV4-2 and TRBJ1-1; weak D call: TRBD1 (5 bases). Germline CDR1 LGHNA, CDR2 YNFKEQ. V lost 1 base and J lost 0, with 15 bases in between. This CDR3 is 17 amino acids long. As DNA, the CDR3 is TGTGCCAGCAGCCAAGTTGGCCTGCAAGGGGTGAACACTGAAGCTTTCTTT. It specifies CASSQVGLQGVNTEAFF.

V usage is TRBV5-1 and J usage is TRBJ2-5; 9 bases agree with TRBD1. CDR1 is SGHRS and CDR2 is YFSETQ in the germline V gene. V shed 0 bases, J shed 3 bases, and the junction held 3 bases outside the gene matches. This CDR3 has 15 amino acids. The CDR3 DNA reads TGCGCCAGCAGCTTGGACAGGGGGCGTGAAGAGACCCAGTACTTC. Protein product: CASSLDRGREETQYF.

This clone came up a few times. CDR3 in DNA: TGTGCCACCAGCAGAGCGGGGCAGGGGAGTCAGCCCCAGCATTTT. This gives the protein CATSRAGQGSQPQHF. The genes are TRBV15 and TRBJ1-5, with D possibly matching TRBD1 (6 bases). V shed 1 base and J shed 6 bases, with 13 bases lying between them. This CDR3 has 15 amino acids. Germline V gives CDR1 LNHNV, CDR2 YYDKDF (reference sequence). Filled out from reference TRBV15 and TRBJ1-5, the complete variable domain reads DAMVIQNPRYQVTQFGKPVTLSCSQTLNHNVMYWYQQKSSQAPKLLFHYYDKDFNNEADTPDNFQSRRPNTSFCFLDIRSPGLGDTAMYLCATSRAGQGSQPQHFGDGTRLSIL.

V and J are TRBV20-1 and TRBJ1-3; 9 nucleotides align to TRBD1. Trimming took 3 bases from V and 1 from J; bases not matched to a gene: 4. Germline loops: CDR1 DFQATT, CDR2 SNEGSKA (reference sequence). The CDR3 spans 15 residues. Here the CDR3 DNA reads TGCAGTGCTAGTCCCGGGACAGGGTCTGGAAACACCATATATTTT. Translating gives CSASPGTGSGNTIYF.

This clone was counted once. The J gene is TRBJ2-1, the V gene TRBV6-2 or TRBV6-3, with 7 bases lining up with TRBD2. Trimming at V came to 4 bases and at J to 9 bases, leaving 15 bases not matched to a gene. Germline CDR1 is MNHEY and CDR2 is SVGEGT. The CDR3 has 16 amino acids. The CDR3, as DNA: TGTGCCAGCAGTTCCTTCTCCCGGACGGGGGGTGGTGAGCAGTTCTTC. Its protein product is CASSSFSRTGGGEQFF.

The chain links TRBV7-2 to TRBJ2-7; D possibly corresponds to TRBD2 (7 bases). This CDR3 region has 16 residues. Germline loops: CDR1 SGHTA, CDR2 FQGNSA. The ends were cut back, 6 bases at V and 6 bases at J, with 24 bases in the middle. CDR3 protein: CASRGGAGGPESEQYF. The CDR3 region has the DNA TGTGCCAGCAGGGGAGGGGCCGGGGGGCCCGAGAGCGAGCAGTACTTC.

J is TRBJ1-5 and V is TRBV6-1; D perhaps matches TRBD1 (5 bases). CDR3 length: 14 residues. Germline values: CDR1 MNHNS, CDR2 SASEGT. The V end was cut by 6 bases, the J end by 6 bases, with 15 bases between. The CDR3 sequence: CASSATGESQPQHF. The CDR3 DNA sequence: TGTGCCAGCAGCGCCACGGGGGAAAGTCAGCCCCAGCATTTT.